The 6 T cell receptor beta chains given below trace back to one sample, sequenced in a study of graft-versus-host responses after intestinal transplantation. Their antigens remain unidentified. The assay was immunoSEQ multiplex PCR, and TCRdb's table has in-frame clones only and misses some. The sample lists roughly 81,000 clones; roughly 80% were seen once. The source material was unstimulated CD4+ T cells sorted from spleen or lymph node cells, sampled before intestinal transplant. All receptors come from a human donor who received an intestinal transplant.

The rearrangement uses TRBV6-5 and TRBJ1-1; D might be TRBD1 (5 bases). This CDR3 spans 14 amino acids. The germline V gene has CDR1 MNHEY and CDR2 SVGAGI. The V gene lost 1 base and the J gene lost 4 bases, with 10 bases spanning the gap. The CDR3 is CASSYLVGATEAFF. The CDR3, as DNA: TGTGCCAGCAGTTACTTGGTAGGGGCCACTGAAGCTTTCTTT.

The chain is built from TRBV28 and TRBJ2-1, with TRBD1 identical over 9 bases. Per the germline V gene, CDR1 is MDHEN and CDR2 is SYDVKM. With 1 base clipped from V and 9 bases from J, the junction kept 7 bases outside the gene matches. This CDR3 region has 15 residues. For the CDR3, the DNA is TGTGCCAGCAGTTTATCCGGGACAGGGCATGGTGAGCAGTTCTTC. Amino acids: CASSLSGTGHGEQFF.

This clone was seen a few times. This chain links TRBV30 with TRBJ2-4; the D gene is possibly TRBD1 (5 bases). The V gene's germline CDR1 is GTSNPN and CDR2 SVGIG (reference sequence). Trimming cost V 1 base and J 0 bases, with 10 bases left between them. The CDR3 contains 15 residues. The CDR3 here is CAWSADILAKNIQYF. In nucleotides, the CDR3 is TGTGCCTGGAGTGCGGACATTTTAGCCAAAAACATTCAGTACTTC.

The chain carries TRBV4-1 and TRBJ2-1; TRBD2 matches 12 bases. The CDR3 contains 15 residues. After removal of 2 bases from V and 12 bases from J, the junction contained 8 bases not matched to a gene. CDR1 and CDR2 (germline): MGHRA, YSYEKL. The CDR3 DNA reads TGCGCCAGCAGCCAACCGACTAGCGGGAGTTGGGTGCAGTTCTTC. Translation: CASSQPTSGSWVQFF.

V gene TRBV2 combines with J gene TRBJ2-5, with TRBD2 identical over 9 bases. Germline V CDR1 and CDR2: SNHLY, FYNNEI. The V segment lost 5 bases and the J segment 7 bases; nucleotides outside the gene matches: 14. This CDR3 contains 16 residues. The CDR3 region has the DNA TGTGCCAGCAGTCCATTAGCGGGGGACCGCCGGGGGACCCAGTACTTC. Its translation: CASSPLAGDRRGTQYF.

The V call is TRBV18, the J call TRBJ2-3; 10 nucleotides align to TRBD2. The trim removed 2 bases at V and 1 base at J, leaving 3 bases unmatched. Germline CDR1 is KGHSH and CDR2 is LQKENI. This CDR3 spans 16 amino acids. The CDR3: CASSPRGTSGTDTQYF. CDR3 in DNA: TGTGCCAGCTCACCAAGGGGGACTAGCGGCACAGATACGCAGTATTTT.